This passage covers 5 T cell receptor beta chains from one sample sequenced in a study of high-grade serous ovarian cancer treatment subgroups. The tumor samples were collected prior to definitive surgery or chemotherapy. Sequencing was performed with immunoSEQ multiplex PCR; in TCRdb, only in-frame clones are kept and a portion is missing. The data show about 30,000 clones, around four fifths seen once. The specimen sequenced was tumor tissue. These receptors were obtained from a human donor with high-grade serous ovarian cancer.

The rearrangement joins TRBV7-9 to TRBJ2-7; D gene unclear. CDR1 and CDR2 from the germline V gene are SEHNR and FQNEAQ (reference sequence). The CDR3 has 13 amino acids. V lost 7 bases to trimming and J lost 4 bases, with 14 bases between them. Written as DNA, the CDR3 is TGTGCCAGCACCCCGTTATCTGGATACGAGCAGTACTTC. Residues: CASTPLSGYEQYF.

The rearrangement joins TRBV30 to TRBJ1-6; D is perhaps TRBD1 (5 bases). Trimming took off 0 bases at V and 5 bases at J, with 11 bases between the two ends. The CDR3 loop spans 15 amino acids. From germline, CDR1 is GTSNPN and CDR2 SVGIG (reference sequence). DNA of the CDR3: TGTGCCTGGAGTGTACTGGAGACAGATAATTCACCCCTCCACTTT. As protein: CAWSVLETDNSPLHF.

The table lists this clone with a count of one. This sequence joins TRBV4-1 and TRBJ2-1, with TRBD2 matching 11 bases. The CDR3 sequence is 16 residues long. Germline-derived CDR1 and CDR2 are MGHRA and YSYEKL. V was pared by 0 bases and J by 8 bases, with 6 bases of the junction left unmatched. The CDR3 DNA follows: TGCGCCAGCAGCCAAGAAAGACTAGCGGGGAGGGATGAGCAGTTCTTC. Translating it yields CASSQERLAGRDEQFF.

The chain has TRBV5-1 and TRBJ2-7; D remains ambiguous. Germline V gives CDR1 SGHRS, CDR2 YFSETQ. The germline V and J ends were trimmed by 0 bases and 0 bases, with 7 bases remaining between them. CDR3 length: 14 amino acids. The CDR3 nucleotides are TGCGCCAGCAGCTTGGTAGACAACTCCTACGAGCAGTACTTC. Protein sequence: CASSLVDNSYEQYF.

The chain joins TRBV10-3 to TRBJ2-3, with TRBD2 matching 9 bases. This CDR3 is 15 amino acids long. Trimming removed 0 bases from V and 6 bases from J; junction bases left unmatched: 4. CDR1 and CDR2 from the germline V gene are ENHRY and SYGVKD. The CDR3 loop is CAISESVAGVDTQYF. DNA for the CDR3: TGTGCCATCAGTGAGTCGGTAGCGGGAGTTGATACGCAGTATTTT.